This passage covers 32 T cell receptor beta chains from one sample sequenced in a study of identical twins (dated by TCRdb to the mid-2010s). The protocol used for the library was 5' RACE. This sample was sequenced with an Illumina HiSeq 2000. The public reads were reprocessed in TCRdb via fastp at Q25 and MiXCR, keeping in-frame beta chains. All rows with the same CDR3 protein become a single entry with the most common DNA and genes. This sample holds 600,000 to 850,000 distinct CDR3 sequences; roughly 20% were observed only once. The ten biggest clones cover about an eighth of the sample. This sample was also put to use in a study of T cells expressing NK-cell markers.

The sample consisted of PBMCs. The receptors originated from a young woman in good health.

The CDR3 DNA sequence: TGTGCCAGCACGTCTAGGTGGAACTCCTACGAGCAGTACTTC. Translated: CASTSRWNSYEQYF. The rearrangement joins TRBV6-1 to TRBJ2-7, with unresolved D. CDR3 length: 14 amino acids. Germline CDR1 reads MNHNS; CDR2 reads SASEGT. V was cut by 7 bases and J by 0 bases, with 13 bases left in between.

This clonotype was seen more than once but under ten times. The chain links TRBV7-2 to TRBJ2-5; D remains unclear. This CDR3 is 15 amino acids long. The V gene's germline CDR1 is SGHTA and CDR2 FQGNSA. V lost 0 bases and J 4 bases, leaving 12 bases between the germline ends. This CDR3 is CASSLAIANGETQYF. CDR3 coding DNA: TGTGCCAGCAGCTTAGCGATCGCGAACGGAGAGACCCAGTACTTC.

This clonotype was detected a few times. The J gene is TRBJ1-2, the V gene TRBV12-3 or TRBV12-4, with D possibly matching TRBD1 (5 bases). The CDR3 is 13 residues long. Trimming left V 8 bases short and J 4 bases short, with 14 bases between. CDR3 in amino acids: CASRRQSSYGYTF. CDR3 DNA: TGTGCCAGCCGGAGACAGAGCTCCTATGGCTACACCTTC.

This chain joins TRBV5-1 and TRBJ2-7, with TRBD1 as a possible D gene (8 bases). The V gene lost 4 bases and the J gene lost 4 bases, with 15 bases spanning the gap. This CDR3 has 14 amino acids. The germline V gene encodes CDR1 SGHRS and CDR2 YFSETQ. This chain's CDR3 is CASSTDRGGYEQYF. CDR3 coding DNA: TGCGCCAGCAGCACAGACAGGGGAGGGTACGAGCAGTACTTC.

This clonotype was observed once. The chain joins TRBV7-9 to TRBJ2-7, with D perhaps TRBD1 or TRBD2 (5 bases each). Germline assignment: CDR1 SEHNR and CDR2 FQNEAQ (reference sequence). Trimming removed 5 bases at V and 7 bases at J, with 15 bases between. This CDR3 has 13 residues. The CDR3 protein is CASSPGSPGEQYF. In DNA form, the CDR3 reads TGTGCCAGCAGCCCAGGGTCTCCGGGGGAGCAGTACTTC.

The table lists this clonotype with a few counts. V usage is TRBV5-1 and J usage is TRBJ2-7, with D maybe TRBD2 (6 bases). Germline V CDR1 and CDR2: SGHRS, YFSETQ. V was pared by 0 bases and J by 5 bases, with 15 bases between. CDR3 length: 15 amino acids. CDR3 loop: CASSLGTTSPHEQYF. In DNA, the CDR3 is TGCGCCAGCAGCTTGGGAACGACTAGTCCCCACGAGCAGTACTTC.

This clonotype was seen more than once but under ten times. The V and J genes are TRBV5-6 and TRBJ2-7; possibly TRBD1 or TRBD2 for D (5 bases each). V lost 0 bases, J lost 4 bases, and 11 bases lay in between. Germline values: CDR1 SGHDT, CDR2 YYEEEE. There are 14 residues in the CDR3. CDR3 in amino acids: CASSLGDRYYEQYF. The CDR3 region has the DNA TGTGCCAGCAGCTTGGGGGACCGATATTACGAGCAGTACTTC.

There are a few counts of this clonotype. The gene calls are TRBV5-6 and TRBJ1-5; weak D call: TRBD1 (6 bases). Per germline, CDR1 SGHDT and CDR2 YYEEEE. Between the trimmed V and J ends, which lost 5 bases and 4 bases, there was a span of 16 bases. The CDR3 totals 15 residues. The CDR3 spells CASRRWTVPNQPQHF. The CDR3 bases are TGTGCCAGCAGACGATGGACAGTACCGAATCAGCCCCAGCATTTT.

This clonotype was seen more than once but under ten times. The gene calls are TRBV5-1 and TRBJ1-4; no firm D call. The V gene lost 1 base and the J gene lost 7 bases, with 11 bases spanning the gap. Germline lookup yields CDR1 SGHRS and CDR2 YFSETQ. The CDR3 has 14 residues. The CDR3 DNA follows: TGCGCCAGCAGCTTGATCCAAGAGGGTGAAAAACTGTTTTTT. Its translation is CASSLIQEGEKLFF. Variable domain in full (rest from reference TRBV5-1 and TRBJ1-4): KAGVTQTPRYLIKTRGQQVTLSCSPISGHRSVSWYQQTPGQGLQFLFEYFSETQRNKGNFPGRFSGRQFSNSRSEMNVSTLELGDSALYLCASSLIQEGEKLFFGSGTQLSVL.

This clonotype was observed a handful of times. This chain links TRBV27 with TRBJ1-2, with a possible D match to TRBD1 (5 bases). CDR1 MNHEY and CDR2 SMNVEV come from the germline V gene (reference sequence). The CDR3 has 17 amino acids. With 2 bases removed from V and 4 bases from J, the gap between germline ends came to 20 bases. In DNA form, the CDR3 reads TGTGCCAGCAGTTTAAACGGCAGGGCGTATCGGATCTATGGCTACACCTTC. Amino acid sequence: CASSLNGRAYRIYGYTF.

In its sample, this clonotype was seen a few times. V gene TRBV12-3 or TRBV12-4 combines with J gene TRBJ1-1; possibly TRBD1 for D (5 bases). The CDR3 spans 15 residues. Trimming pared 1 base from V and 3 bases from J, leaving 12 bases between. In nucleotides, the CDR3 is TGTGCCAGCAGTTTAGGGGCCAGGGAGTACACTGAAGCTTTCTTT. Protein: CASSLGAREYTEAFF.

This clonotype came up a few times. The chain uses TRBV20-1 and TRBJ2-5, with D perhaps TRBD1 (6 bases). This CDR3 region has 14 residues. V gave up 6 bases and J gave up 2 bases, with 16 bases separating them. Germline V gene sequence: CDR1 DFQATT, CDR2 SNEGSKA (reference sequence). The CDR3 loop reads CSARGGVGQETQYF. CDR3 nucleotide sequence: TGCAGTGCCCGAGGGGGAGTGGGGCAAGAGACCCAGTACTTC.

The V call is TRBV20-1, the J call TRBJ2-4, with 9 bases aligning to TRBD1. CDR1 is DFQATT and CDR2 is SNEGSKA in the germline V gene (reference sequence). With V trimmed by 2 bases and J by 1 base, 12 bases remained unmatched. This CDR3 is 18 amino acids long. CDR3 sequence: CSARFMGDRDHAKNIQYF. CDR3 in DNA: TGCAGTGCTAGATTCATGGGGGACAGGGATCATGCCAAAAACATTCAGTACTTC.

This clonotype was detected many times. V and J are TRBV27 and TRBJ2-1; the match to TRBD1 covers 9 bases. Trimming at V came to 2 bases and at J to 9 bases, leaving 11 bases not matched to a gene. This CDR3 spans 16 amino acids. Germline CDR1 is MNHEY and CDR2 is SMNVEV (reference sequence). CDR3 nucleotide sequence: TGTGCCAGCAGTTTAGGCGGGGACAGGGAGGGGAGTGAGCAGTTCTTC. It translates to CASSLGGDREGSEQFF.

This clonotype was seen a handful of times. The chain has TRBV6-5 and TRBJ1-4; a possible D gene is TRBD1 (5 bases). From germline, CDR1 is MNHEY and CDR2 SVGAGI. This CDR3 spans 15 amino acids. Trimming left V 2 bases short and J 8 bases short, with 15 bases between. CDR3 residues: CASSYVGQGKEKLFF. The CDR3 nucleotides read TGTGCCAGCAGTTACGTCGGGCAGGGTAAAGAAAAACTGTTTTTT.

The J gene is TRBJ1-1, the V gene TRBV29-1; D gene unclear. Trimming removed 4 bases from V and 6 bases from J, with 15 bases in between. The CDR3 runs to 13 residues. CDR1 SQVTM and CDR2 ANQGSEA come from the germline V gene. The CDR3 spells CSVGRWSGAEAFF. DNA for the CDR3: TGCAGCGTTGGGCGATGGAGCGGAGCTGAAGCTTTCTTT.

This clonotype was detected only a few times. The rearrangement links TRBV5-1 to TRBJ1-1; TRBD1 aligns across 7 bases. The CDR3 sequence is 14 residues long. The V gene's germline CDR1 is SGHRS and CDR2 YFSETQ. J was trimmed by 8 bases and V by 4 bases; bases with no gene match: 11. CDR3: CASSNADRATEAFF. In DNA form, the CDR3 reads TGCGCCAGCAGCAATGCTGACAGGGCGACCGAAGCTTTCTTT.

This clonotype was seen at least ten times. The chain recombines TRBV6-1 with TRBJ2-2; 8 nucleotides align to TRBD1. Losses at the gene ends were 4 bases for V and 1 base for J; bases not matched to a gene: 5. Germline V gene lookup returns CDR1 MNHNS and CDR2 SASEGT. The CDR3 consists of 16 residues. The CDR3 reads CASSGTGTGNTGELFF. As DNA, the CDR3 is TGTGCCAGCAGTGGAACCGGGACAGGGAACACCGGGGAGCTGTTTTTT.

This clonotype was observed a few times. CDR3 loop: CASSSPRTGNTDTQYF. DNA of the CDR3: TGTGCCAGCAGCTCGCCCCGGACAGGAAACACAGATACGCAGTATTTT. The chain recombines TRBV7-8 with TRBJ2-3; 7 bases match TRBD1. V was pared by 4 bases and J by 2 bases, with 9 bases of the junction left unmatched. The CDR3 runs 16 residues. Germline CDR1 and CDR2: SGHVS and FQNEAQ.

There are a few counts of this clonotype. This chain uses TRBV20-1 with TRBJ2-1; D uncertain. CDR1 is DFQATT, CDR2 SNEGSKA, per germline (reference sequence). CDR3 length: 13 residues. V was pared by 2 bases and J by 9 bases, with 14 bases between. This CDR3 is CSARPRTESEQFF. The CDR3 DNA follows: TGCAGTGCTAGACCCCGGACGGAGAGTGAGCAGTTCTTC.

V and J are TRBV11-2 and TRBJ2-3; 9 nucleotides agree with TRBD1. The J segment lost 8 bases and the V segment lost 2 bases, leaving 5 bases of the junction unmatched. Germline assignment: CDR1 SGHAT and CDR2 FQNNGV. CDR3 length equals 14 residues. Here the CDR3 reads CASSLQQGAGTQYF. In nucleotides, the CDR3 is TGTGCCAGCAGCTTACAACAGGGGGCCGGTACGCAGTATTTT.

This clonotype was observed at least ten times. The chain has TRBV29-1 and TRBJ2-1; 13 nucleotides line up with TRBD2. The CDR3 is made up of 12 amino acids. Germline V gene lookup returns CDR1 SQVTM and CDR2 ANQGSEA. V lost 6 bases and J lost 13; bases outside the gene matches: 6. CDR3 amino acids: CSVRTSGRHQFF. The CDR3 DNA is TGCAGCGTCCGGACTAGCGGGAGACATCAGTTCTTC.

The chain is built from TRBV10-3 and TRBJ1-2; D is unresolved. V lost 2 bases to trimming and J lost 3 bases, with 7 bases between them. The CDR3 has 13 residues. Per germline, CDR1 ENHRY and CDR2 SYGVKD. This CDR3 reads CAISENGDYGYTF. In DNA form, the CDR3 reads TGTGCCATCAGTGAGAACGGGGACTATGGCTACACCTTC.

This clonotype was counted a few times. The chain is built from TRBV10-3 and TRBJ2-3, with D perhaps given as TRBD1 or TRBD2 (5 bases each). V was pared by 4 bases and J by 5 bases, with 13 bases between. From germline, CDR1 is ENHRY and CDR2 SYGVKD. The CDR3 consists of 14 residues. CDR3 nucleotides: TGTGCCATCAGTGCCCCCGGGACGGGAGATACGCAGTATTTT. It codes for CAISAPGTGDTQYF.

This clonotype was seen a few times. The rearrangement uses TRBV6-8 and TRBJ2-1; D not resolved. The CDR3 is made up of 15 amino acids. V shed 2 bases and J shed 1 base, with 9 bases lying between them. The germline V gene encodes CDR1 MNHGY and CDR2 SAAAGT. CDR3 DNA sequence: TGTGCCAGCAGTTACGCGGAACCTTCCTACAATGAGCAGTTCTTC. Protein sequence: CASSYAEPSYNEQFF.

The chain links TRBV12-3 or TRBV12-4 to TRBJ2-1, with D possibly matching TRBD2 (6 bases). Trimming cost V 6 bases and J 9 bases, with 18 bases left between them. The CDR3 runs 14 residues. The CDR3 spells CASRLRAGAGEQFF. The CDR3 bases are TGTGCCAGCAGGCTCCGGGCAGGAGCGGGTGAGCAGTTCTTC.

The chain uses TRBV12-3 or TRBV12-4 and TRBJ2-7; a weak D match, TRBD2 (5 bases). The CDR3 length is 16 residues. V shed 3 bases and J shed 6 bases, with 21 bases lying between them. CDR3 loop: CASSFRPPGSFGEQYF. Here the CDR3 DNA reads TGTGCCAGCAGTTTTAGGCCACCGGGGTCTTTTGGCGAGCAGTACTTC.

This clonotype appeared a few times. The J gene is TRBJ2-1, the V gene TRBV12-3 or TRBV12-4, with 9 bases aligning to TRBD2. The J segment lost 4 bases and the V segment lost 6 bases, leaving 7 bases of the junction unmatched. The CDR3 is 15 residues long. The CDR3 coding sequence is TGTGCCAGCAGCCCCCCAGCGGGAGGATACAATGAGCAGTTCTTC. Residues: CASSPPAGGYNEQFF.

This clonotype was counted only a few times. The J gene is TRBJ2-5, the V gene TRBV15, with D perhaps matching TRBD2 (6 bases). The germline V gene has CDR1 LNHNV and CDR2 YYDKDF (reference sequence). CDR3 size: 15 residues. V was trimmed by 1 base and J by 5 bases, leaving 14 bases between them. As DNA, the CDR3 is TGTGCCACCAGCAGAGTGGGGGGACGGCGGGAGACCCAGTACTTC. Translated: CATSRVGGRRETQYF.

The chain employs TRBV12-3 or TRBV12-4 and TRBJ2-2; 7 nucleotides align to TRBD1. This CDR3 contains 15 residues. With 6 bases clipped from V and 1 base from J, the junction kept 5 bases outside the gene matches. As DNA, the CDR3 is TGTGCCAGCAGCTTTAGGACAGGGAACACCGGGGAGCTGTTTTTT. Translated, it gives CASSFRTGNTGELFF.

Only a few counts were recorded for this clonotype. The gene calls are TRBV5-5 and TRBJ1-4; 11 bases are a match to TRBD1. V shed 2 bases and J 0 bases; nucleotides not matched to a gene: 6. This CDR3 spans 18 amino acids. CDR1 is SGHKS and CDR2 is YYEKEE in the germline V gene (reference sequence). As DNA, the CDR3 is TGTGCCAGCAGCTTTGGGGACAGGGGGTTGGCAACTAATGAAAAACTGTTTTTT. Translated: CASSFGDRGLATNEKLFF.

CDR3 loop: CASSLAGDREAFF. CDR3 nucleotide sequence: TGTGCCAGCAGCTTAGCAGGGGATAGGGAAGCTTTCTTT. The genes are TRBV5-5 and TRBJ1-1; possibly TRBD1 for D (6 bases). CDR1 and CDR2 (germline): SGHKS, YYEKEE (reference sequence). The ends were cut back, 2 bases at V and 8 bases at J, with 13 bases in the middle. This CDR3 contains 13 residues. Looking up the rest from reference TRBV5-5 and TRBJ1-1 gives the full variable domain: DAGVTQSPTHLIKTRGQQVTLRCSPISGHKSVSWYQQVLGQGPQFIFQYYEKEERGRGNFPDRFSARQFPNYSSELNVNALLLGDSALYLCASSLAGDREAFFGQGTRLTVV.